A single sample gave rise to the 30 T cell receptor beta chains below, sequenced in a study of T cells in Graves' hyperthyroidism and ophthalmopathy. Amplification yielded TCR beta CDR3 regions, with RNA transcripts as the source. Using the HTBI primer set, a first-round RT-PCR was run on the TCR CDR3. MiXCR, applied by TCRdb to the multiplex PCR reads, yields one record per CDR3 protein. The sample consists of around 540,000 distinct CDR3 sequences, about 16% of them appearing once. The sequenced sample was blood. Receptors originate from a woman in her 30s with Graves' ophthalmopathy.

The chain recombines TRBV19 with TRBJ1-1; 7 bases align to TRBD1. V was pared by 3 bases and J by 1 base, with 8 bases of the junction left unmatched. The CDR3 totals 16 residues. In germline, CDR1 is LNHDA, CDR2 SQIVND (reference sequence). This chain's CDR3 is CASSIKQGNPNTEAFF. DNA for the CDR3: TGTGCCAGTAGTATCAAACAGGGGAATCCGAACACTGAAGCTTTCTTT.

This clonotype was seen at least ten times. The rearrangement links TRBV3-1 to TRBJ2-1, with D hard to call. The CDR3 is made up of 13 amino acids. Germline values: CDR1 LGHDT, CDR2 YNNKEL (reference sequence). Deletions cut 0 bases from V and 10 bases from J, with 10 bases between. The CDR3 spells CASSQDNSAEQFF. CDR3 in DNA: TGTGCCAGCAGCCAAGATAACTCGGCGGAGCAGTTCTTC.

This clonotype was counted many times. The CDR3, as DNA: TGTGCCAGCACCGGGACTAGCGGGCGTAGAGGCACCGGGGAGCTGTTTTTT. Translated, it gives CASTGTSGRRGTGELFF. This chain joins TRBV6-2 or TRBV6-3 and TRBJ2-2, with 12 bases identical to TRBD2. V was pared by 7 bases and J by 4 bases, with 10 bases of the junction left unmatched. Germline V lookup: CDR1 MNHEY, CDR2 SVGEGT. The CDR3 length is 17 residues.

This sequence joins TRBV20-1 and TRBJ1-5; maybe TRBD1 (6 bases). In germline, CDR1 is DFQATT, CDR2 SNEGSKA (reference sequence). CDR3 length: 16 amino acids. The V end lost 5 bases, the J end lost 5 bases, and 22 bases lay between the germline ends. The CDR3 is CSAGGPDRTFDQPQHF. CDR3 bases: TGCAGTGCTGGAGGTCCTGACAGGACATTTGATCAGCCCCAGCATTTT.

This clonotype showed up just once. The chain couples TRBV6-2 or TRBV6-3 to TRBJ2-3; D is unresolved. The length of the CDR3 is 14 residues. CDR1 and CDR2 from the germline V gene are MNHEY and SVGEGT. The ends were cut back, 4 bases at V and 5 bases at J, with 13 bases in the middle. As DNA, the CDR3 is TGTGCCAGCAGTTTTTCGACAACGGGAGATACGCAGTATTTT. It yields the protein CASSFSTTGDTQYF.

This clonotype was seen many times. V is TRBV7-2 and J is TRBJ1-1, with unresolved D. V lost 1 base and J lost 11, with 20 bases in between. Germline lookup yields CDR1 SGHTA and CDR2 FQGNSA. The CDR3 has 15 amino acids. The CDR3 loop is CASSLVSGLLSGAFF. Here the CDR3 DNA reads TGTGCCAGCAGCTTAGTGTCTGGACTCCTAAGTGGGGCTTTCTTT.

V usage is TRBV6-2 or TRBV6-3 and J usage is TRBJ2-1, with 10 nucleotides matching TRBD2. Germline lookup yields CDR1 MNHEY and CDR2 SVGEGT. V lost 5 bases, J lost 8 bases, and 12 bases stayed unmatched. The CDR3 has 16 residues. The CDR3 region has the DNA TGTGCCAGCAGTCCACGTATAGCGGGAGGTTCTGATGAGCAGTTCTTC. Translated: CASSPRIAGGSDEQFF.

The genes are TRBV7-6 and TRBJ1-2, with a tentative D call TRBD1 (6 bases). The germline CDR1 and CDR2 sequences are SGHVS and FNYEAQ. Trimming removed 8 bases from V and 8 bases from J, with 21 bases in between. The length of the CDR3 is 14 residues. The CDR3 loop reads CASGASTGKYGYTF. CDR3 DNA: TGTGCCAGCGGAGCCTCAACAGGGAAATACGGCTACACCTTC.

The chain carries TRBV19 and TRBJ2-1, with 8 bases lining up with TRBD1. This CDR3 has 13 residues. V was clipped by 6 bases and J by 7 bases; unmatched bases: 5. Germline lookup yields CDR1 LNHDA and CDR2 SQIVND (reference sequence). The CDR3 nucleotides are TGTGCCAGTAGGGACAGGGTCAAGAATGAGCAGTTCTTC. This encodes CASRDRVKNEQFF. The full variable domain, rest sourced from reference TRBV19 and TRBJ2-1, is DGGITQSPKYLFRKEGQNVTLSCEQNLNHDAMYWYRQDPGQGLRLIYYSQIVNDFQKGDIAEGYSVSREKKESFPLTVTSAQKNPTAFYLCASRDRVKNEQFFGPGTRLTVL.

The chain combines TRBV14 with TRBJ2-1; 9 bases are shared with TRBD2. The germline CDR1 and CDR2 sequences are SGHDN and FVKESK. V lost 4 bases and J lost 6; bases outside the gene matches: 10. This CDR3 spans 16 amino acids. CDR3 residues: CASSRSGRTESNEQFF. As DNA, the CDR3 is TGTGCCAGCAGCCGGAGCGGGAGGACTGAATCCAATGAGCAGTTCTTC. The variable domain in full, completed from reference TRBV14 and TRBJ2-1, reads EAGVTQFPSHSVIEKGQTVTLRCDPISGHDNLYWYRRVMGKEIKFLLHFVKESKQDESGMPNNRFLAERTGGTYSTLKVQPAELEDSGVYFCASSRSGRTESNEQFFGPGTRLTVL.

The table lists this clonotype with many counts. The CDR3 nucleotides read TGCGCCAGCAGCCAAATCGGACAGGGGGGCTACGAGCAGTACTTC. Translating gives CASSQIGQGGYEQYF. The chain combines TRBV4-1 with TRBJ2-7, with TRBD1 matching over 10 bases. J lost 3 bases, V lost 2 bases, and 4 bases had no gene match. This CDR3 is 15 amino acids long. CDR1 is MGHRA and CDR2 is YSYEKL in the germline V gene.

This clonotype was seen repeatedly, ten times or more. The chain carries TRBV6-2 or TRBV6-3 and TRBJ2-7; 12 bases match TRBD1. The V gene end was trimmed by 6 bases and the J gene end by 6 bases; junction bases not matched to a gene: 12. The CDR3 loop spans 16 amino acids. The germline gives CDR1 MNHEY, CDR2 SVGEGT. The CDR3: CASRHPGQGARGEQYF. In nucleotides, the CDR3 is TGTGCCAGCAGACACCCGGGACAGGGGGCTCGAGGCGAGCAGTACTTC.

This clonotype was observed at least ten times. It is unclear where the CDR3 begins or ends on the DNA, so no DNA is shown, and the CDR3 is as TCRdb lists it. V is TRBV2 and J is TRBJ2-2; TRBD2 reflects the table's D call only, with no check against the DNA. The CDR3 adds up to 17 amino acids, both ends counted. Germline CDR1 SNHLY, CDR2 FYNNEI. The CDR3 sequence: CASRPGGAGLTPGSCFF.

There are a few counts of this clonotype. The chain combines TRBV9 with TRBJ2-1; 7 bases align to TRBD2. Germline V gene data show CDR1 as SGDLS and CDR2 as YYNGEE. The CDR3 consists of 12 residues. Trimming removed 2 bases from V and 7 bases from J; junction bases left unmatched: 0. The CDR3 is CASSVSGNEQFF. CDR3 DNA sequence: TGTGCCAGCAGCGTTAGCGGGAATGAGCAGTTCTTC.

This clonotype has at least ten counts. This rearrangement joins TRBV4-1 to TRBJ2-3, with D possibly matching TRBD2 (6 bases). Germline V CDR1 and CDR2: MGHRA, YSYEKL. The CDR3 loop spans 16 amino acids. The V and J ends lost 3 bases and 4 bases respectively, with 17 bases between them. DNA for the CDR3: TGCGCCAGCAGCCATCCCGGAGGGGTTAGCGCAGATACGCAGTATTTT. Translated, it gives CASSHPGGVSADTQYF.

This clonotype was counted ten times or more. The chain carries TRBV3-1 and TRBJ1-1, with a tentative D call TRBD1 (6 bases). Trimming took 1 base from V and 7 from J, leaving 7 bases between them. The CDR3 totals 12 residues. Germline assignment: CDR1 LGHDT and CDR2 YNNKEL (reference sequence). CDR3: CASSQAGDEAFF. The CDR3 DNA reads TGTGCCAGCAGCCAAGCAGGGGATGAAGCTTTCTTT.

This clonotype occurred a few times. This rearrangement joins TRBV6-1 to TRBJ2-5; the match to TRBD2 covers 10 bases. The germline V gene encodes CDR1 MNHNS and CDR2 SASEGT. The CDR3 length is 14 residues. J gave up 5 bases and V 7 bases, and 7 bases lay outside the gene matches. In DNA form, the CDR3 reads TGTGCCAGCACCAGGACTAGCGGCACGGAGACCCAGTACTTC. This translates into CASTRTSGTETQYF.

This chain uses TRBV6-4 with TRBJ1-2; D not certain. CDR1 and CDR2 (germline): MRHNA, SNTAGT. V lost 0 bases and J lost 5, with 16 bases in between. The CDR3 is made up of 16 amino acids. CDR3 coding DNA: TGTGCCAGCAGTGACTCGATCATGGTCCGTGGATATGGCTACACCTTC. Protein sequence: CASSDSIMVRGYGYTF.

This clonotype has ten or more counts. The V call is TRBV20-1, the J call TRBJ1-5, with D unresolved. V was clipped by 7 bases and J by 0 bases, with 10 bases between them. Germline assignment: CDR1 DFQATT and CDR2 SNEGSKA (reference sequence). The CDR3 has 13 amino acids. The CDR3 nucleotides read TGCAGTGTTGGGTACAGTAGCAATCAGCCCCAGCATTTT. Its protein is CSVGYSSNQPQHF.

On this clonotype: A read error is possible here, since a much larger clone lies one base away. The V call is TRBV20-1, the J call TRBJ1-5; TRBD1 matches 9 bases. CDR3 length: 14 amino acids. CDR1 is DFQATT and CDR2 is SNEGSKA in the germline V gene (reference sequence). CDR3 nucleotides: TGCAGTGCTTGGGGACAGGGTCCAAATCGGCCCCAGCATTTT. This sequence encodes CSAWGQGPNRPQHF.

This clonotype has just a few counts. The CDR3 DNA reads TGTGCCAGCAGTGAGGGAGGAGAAAAACTGTTTTTT. Translated, it gives CASSEGGEKLFF. The gene calls are TRBV2 and TRBJ1-4, with D hard to call. This CDR3 comprises 12 residues. The ends were cut back, 3 bases at V and 8 bases at J, with 7 bases in the middle. Germline assignment: CDR1 SNHLY and CDR2 FYNNEI.

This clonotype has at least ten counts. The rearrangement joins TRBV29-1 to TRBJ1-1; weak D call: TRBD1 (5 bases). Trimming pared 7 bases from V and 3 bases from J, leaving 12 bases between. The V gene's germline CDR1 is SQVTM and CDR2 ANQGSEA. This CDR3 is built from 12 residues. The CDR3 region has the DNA TGCAGCGGCGAGGGGAGGTACACTGAAGCTTTCTTT. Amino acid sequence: CSGEGRYTEAFF.

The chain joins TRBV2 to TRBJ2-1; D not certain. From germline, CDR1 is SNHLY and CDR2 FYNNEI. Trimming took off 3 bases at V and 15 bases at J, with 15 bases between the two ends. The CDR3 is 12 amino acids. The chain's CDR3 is CASSEGDAVRFF. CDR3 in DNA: TGTGCCAGCAGTGAGGGCGACGCGGTTAGGTTCTTC.

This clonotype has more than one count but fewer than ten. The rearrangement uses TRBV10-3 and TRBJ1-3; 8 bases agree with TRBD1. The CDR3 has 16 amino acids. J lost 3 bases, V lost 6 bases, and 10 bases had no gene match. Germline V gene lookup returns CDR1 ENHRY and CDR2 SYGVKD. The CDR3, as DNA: TGTGCCATCAGCTCTGACAGGGGTCAAAGTGGAAACACCATATATTTT. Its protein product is CAISSDRGQSGNTIYF.

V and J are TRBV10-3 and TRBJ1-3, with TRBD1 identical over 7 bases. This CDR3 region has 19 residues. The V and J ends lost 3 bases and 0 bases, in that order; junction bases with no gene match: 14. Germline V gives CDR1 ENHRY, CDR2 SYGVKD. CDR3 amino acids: CAISERGGGGSPSGNTIYF. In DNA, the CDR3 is TGTGCCATCAGTGAACGGGGAGGGGGCGGATCTCCCTCTGGAAACACCATATATTTT.

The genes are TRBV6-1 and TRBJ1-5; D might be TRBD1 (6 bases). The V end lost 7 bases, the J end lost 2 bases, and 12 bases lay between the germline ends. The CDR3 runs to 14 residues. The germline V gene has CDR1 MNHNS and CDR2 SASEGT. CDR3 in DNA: TGTGCCAGCACCCGGGACACCGGCAATCAGCCCCAGCATTTT. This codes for CASTRDTGNQPQHF.

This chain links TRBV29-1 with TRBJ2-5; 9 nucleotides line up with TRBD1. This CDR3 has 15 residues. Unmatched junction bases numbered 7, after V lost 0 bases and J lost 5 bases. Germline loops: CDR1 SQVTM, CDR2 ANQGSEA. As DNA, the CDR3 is TGCAGCGTTGAAGATCGGGACAGGGCCGACGAGACCCAGTACTTC. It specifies CSVEDRDRADETQYF.

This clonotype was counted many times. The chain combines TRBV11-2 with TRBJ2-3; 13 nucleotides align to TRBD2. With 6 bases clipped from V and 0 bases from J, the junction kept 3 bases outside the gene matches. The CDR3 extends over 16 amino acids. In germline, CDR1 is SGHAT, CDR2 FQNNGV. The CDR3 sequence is CASSRTSGSSTDTQYF. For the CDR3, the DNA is TGTGCCAGCAGTCGGACTAGCGGGAGTAGCACAGATACGCAGTATTTT.

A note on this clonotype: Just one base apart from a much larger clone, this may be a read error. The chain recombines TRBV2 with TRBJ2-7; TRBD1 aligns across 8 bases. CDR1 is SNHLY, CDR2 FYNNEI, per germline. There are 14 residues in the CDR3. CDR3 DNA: TGTGTCAGCAGGAAAAGCGACAGGGGCTACGAGCAGTACTTC. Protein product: CVSRKSDRGYEQYF.

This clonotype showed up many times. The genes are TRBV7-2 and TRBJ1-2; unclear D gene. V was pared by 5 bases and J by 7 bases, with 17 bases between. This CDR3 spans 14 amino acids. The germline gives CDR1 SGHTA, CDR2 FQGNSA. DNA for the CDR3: TGTGCCAGCAGCGGCCCGGGTGCTTTCGGTGGCTACACCTTC. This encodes CASSGPGAFGGYTF.